This T cell receptor (beta chain) was observed in a study of beta chain features in type 1 diabetes. Findings and caveats of the study: All four CD4+ subsets of Type 1 diabetes patients contained TCRB CDR3s that were moderately but significantly shorter. Within the patient group, naive, central memory and Treg TCRB repertoires appeared more similar to each other than within healthy donors.

The isolated RNA, all of it, was reverse transcribed, so expressed TCRB transcripts were what got sequenced. Reads from naive, central memory and regulatory T cell samples averaged about 3.9 million. TCRdb's copy holds only in-frame clones and misses some; the assay was immunoSEQ multiplex PCR. This sample has 450,000 or so clones, with roughly 10% found just once. This clone showed up just a few times. The antigen is undetermined. The CDR3 consists of 15 residues. Trimming removed 4 bases from V and 2 bases from J, with 15 bases in between. Germline CDR1 SGHTA, CDR2 FQGNSA. A sort by CD45RO/CCR7/CD25/CD127/CD95/CD27 yielded CD4+ naive, central memory, regulatory and stem cell-like memory cells.

This receptor was identified in a young woman in good health. The V and J genes are TRBV7-2 and TRBJ2-7, with a weak D call TRBD2 (6 bases). Sequencing used naive CD4+ T cells from blood. The CDR3 reads CASSSRGGGTYEQYF. The CDR3 DNA sequence: TGTGCCAGCAGCTCTCGGGGCGGAGGGACCTACGAGCAGTACTTC.